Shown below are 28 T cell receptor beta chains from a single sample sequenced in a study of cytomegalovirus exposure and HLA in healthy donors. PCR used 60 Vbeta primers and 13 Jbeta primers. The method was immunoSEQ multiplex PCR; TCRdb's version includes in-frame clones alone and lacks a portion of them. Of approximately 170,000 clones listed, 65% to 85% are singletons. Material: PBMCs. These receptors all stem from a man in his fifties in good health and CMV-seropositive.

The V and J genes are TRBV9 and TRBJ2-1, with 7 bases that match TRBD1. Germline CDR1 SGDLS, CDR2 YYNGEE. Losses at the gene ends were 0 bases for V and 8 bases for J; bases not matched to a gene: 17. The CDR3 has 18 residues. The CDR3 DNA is TGTGCCAGCAGCGTAGGGAGGATAAGGGCGACAGGGCCGGATGAGCAGTTCTTC. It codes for CASSVGRIRATGPDEQFF.

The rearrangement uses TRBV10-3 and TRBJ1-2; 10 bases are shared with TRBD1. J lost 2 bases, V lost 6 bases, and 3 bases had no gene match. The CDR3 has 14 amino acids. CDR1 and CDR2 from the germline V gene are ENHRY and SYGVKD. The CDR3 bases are TGTGCCATCAGCTTGGACAGGGGGAACTATGGCTACACCTTC. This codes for CAISLDRGNYGYTF.

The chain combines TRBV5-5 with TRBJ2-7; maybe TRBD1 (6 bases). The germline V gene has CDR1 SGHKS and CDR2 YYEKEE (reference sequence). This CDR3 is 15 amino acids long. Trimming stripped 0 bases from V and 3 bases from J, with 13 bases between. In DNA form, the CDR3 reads TGTGCCAGCAGCTTGGGTTGGATAGGGGGCTACGAGCAGTACTTC. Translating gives CASSLGWIGGYEQYF.

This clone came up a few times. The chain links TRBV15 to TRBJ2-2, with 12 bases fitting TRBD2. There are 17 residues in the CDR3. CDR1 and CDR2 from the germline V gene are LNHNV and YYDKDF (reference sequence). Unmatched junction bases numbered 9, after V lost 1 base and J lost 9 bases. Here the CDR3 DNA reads TGTGCCACCAGCAGAGGAACTAGCGGGGGGAAAATCCGGGAGCTGTTTTTT. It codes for CATSRGTSGGKIRELFF.

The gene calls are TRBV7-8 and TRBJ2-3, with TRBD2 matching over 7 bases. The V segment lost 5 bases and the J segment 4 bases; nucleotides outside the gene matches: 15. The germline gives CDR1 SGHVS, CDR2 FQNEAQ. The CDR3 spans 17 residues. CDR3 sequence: CASSPIGREKSADTQYF. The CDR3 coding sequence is TGTGCCAGCAGCCCGATCGGGCGGGAGAAGTCCGCAGATACGCAGTATTTT.

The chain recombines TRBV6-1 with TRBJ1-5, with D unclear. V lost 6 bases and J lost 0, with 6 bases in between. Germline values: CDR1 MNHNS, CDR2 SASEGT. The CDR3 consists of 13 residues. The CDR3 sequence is CASSRISNQPQHF. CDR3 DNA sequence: TGTGCCAGCAGCAGGATTAGCAATCAGCCCCAGCATTTT.

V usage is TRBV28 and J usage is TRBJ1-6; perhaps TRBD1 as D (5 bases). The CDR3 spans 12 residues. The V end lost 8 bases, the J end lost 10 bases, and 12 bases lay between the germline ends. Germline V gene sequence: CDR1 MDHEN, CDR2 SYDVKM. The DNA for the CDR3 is TGTGCCAGCGGTCAGGGTGTCTCACCCCTCCACTTT. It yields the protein CASGQGVSPLHF. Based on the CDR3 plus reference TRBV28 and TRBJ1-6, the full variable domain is DVKVTQSSRYLVKRTGEKVFLECVQDMDHENMFWYRQDPGLGLRLIYFSYDVKMKEKGDIPEGYSVSREKKERFSLILESASTNQTSMYLCASGQGVSPLHFGNGTRLTVT.

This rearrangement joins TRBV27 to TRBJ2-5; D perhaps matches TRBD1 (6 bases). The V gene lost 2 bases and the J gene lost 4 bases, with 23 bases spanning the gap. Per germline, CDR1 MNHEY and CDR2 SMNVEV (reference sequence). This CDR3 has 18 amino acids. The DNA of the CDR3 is TGTGCCAGCAGTTTAAAAATGACCCGAGGGGGTATCTTAGAGACCCAGTACTTC. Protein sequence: CASSLKMTRGGILETQYF.

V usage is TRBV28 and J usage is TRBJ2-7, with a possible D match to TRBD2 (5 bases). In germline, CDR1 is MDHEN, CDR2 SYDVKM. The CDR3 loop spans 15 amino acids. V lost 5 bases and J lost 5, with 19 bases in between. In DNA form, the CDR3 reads TGTGCCAGCAGTCCACCTAGCTTGGTTAAAAACGAGCAGTACTTC. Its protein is CASSPPSLVKNEQYF.

The CDR3 nucleotides read TGTGCCAGCAGCCCCCCTAGCGGGGGAGGGGACAAAAACATTCAGTACTTC. It yields the protein CASSPPSGGGDKNIQYF. J is TRBJ2-4 and V is TRBV5-5; 10 nucleotides line up with TRBD2. Germline-derived CDR1 and CDR2 are SGHKS and YYEKEE (reference sequence). CDR3 length: 17 residues. Losses at the gene ends were 4 bases for V and 3 bases for J; bases not matched to a gene: 10.

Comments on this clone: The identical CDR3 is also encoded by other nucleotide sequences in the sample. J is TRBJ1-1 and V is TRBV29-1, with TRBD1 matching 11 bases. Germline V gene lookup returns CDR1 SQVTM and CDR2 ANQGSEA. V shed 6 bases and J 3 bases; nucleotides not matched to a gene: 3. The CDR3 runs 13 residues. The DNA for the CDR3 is TGCAGCGTGGACAGGGGGCCGGACACTGAAGCTTTCTTT. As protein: CSVDRGPDTEAFF.

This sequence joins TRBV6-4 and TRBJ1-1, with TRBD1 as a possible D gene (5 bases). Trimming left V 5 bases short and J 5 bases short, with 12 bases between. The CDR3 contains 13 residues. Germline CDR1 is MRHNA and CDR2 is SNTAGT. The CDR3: CASSSYRGTEAFF. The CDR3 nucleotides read TGTGCCAGCAGTTCCTATCGGGGGACTGAAGCTTTCTTT.

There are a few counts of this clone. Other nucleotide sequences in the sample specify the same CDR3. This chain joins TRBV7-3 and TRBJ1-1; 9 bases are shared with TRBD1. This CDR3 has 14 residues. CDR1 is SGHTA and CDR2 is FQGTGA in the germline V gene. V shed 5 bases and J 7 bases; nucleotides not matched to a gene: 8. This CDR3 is CASSLDRGEGEAFF. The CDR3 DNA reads TGTGCCAGCAGCCTAGACAGGGGGGAAGGTGAAGCTTTCTTT.

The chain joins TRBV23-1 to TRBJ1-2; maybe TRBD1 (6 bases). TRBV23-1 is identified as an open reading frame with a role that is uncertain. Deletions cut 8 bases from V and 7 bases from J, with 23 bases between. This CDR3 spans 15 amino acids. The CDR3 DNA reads TGCGCCAGCGGGCGGACAGTCCCGCGCCTGCTTGGCTACACCTTC. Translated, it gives CASGRTVPRLLGYTF.

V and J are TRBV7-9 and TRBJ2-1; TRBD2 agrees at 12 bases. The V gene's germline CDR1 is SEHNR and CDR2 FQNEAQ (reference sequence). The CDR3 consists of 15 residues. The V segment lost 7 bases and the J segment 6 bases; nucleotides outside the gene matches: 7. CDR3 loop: CASTPPSGGGNEQFF. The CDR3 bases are TGTGCCAGCACCCCCCCTAGCGGGGGGGGCAATGAGCAGTTCTTC.

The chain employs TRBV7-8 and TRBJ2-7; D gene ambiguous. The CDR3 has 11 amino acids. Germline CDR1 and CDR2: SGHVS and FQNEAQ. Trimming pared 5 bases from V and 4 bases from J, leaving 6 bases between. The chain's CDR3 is CASSADYEQYF. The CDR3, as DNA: TGTGCCAGCAGCGCAGATTACGAGCAGTACTTC.

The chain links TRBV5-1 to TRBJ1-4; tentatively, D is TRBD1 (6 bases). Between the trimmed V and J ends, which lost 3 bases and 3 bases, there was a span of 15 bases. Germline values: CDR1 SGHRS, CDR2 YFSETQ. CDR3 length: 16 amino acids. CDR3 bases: TGCGCCAGCAGCTCGACAGGTGTGCAGGCTAATGAAAAACTGTTTTTT. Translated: CASSSTGVQANEKLFF.

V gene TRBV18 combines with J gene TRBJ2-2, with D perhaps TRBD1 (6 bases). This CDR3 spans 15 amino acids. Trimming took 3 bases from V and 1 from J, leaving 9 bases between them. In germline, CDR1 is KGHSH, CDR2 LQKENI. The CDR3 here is CASSPGRGNTGELFF. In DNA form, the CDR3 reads TGTGCCAGCTCACCGGGCAGGGGGAACACCGGGGAGCTGTTTTTT.

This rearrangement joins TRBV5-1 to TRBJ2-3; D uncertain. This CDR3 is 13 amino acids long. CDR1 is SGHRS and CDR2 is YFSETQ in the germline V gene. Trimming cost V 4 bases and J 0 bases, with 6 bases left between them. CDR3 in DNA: TGCGCCAGCAGCCTCGGGAGCACAGATACGCAGTATTTT. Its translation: CASSLGSTDTQYF.

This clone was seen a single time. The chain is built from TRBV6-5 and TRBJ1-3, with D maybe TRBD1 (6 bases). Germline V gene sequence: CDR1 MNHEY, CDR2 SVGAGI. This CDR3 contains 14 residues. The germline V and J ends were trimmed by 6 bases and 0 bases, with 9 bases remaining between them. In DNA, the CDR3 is TGTGCCAGCAGACAGGGCCTCTCTGGAAACACCATATATTTT. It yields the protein CASRQGLSGNTIYF.

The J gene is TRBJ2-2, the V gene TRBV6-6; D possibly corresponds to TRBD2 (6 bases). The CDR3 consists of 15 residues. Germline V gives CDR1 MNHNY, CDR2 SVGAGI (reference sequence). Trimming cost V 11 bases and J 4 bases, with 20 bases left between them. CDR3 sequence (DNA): TGTGCCTCAAACTTGGAGGGCCAGAGCACCGGGGAGCTGTTTTTT. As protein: CASNLEGQSTGELFF.

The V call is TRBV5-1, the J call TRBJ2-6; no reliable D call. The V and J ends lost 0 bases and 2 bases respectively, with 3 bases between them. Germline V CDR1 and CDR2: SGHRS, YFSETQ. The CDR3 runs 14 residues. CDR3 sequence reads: CASSLGAGANVLTF. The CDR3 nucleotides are TGCGCCAGCAGCTTGGGAGCTGGGGCCAACGTCCTGACTTTC.

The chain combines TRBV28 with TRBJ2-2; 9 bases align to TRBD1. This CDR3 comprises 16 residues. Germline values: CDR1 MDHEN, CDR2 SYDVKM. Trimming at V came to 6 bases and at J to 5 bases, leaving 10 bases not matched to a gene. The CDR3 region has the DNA TGTGCCAGCAGAGAACCGGGACAGGGAAGGACCGGGGAGCTGTTTTTT. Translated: CASREPGQGRTGELFF.

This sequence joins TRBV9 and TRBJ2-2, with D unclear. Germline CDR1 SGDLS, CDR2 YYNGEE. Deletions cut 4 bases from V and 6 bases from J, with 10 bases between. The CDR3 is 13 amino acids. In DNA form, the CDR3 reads TGTGCCAGCAGCCCAGTCATGGCCGGGGAGCTGTTTTTT. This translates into CASSPVMAGELFF. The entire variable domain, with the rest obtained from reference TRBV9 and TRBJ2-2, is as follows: DSGVTQTPKHLITATGQRVTLRCSPRSGDLSVYWYQQSLDQGLQFLIQYYNGEERAKGNILERFSAQQFPDLHSELNLSSLELGDSALYFCASSPVMAGELFFGEGSRLTVL.

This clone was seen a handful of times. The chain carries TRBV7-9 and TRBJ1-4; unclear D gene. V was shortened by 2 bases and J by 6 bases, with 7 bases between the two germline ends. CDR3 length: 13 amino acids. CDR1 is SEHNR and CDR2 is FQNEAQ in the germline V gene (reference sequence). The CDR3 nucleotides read TGTGCCAGCAGCTTACGATCGGATGAAAAACTGTTTTTT. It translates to CASSLRSDEKLFF. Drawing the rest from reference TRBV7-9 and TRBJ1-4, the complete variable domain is DTGVSQNPRHKITKRGQNVTFRCDPISEHNRLYWYRQTLGQGPEFLTYFQNEAQLEKSRLLSDRFSAERPKGSFSTLEIQRTEQGDSAMYLCASSLRSDEKLFFGSGTQLSVL.

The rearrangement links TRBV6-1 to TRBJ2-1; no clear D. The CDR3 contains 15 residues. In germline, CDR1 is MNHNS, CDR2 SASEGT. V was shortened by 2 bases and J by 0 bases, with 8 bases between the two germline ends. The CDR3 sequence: CASSEQVHSYNEQFF. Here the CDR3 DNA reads TGTGCCAGCAGTGAACAGGTCCACTCCTACAATGAGCAGTTCTTC.

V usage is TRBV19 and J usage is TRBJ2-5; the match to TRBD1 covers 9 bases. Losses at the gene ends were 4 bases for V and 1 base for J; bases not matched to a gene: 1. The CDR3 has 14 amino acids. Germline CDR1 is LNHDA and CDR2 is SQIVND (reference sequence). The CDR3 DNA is TGTGCCAGTAGTAGGACAGGGGCCCAAGAGACCCAGTACTTC. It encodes CASSRTGAQETQYF.

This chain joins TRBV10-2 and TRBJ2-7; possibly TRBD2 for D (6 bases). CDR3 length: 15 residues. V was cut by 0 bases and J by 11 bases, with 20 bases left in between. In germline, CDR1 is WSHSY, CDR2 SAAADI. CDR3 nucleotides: TGCGCCAGCAGTGAGTCAGCCGGGACCCGGTCGGGGGAGTACTTC. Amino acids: CASSESAGTRSGEYF.